The 29 T cell receptor beta chains listed next were all sequenced from one sample in a study of CD8+ T cells in alopecia areata. RNA was isolated and reverse transcribed to cDNA, the sequencing template. Generated by immunoSEQ multiplex PCR, the TCRdb table keeps only in-frame clones and is missing some. The sample comprises 150,000 to 160,000 clones, around half of which are singletons, and approximately 19% rests with the top ten. Specimen: CD8+ T cells sorted from blood, collected at week 0. Receptors originate from a human donor with alopecia areata.

CDR3 residues: CASSLYLEGLLNTGELFF. DNA for the CDR3: TGCGCCAGCAGCCTCTACCTAGAGGGCCTCCTAAACACCGGGGAGCTGTTTTTT. The chain couples TRBV4-3 to TRBJ2-2, with D perhaps matching TRBD2 (5 bases). V was pared by 4 bases and J by 2 bases, with 20 bases between. CDR1 and CDR2 from the germline V gene are LGHNA and YSLEER. This CDR3 contains 18 residues.

The chain combines TRBV29-1 with TRBJ1-1; D may be TRBD1 (5 bases). This CDR3 has 12 residues. Germline assignment: CDR1 SQVTM and CDR2 ANQGSEA. The germline V and J ends were trimmed by 7 bases and 0 bases, with 9 bases remaining between them. For the CDR3, the DNA is TGCAGCGCCGACAGTTTGAACACTGAAGCTTTCTTT. Translated, it gives CSADSLNTEAFF. The full variable domain, completed using reference TRBV29-1 and TRBJ1-1, is SAVISQKPSRDICQRGTSLTIQCQVDSQVTMMFWYRQQPGQSLTLIATANQGSEATYESGFVIDKFPISRPNLTFSTLTVSNMSPEDSSIYLCSADSLNTEAFFGQGTRLTVV.

J is TRBJ1-5 and V is TRBV7-6; D is unclear. Trimming left V 4 bases short and J 4 bases short, with 8 bases between. Germline CDR1 reads SGHVS; CDR2 reads FNYEAQ. The CDR3 is 13 residues long. The CDR3: CASSSDGNQPQHF. CDR3 DNA: TGTGCCAGCAGCTCCGACGGGAATCAGCCCCAGCATTTT.

This clone occurred a few times. V and J are TRBV2 and TRBJ2-7, with D hard to call. This CDR3 is 12 amino acids long. Germline V CDR1 and CDR2: SNHLY, FYNNEI. V lost 4 bases, J lost 3 bases, and 7 bases lay in between. The DNA of the CDR3 is TGTGCCAGCAGTGGGGTAAGCTACGAGCAGTACTTC. It yields the protein CASSGVSYEQYF. Together with reference TRBV2 and TRBJ2-7, the CDR3 gives the full variable domain: EPEVTQTPSHQVTQMGQEVILRCVPISNHLYFYWYRQILGQKVEFLVSFYNNEISEKSEIFDDQFSVERPDGSNFTLKIRSTKLEDSAMYFCASSGVSYEQYFGPGTRLTVT.

This chain joins TRBV14 and TRBJ2-1; TRBD1 is a possible D gene (5 bases). This CDR3 comprises 15 residues. V was pared by 4 bases and J by 0 bases, with 10 bases between. Germline V gene lookup returns CDR1 SGHDN and CDR2 FVKESK. CDR3 residues: CASSLYRSSYNEQFF. CDR3 DNA: TGTGCCAGCAGCCTCTACAGGAGCTCCTACAATGAGCAGTTCTTC.

This clone was counted a single time. The gene calls are TRBV6-6 and TRBJ1-6, with 7 nucleotides matching TRBD1. The germline V gene encodes CDR1 MNHNY and CDR2 SVGAGI (reference sequence). The CDR3 consists of 15 residues. Trimming at V came to 7 bases and at J to 7 bases, leaving 10 bases not matched to a gene. The CDR3 region has the DNA TGTGCCAGCATCCCATCCGGGACAGCCAATTCACCCCTCCACTTT. Its translation: CASIPSGTANSPLHF.

The V gene is TRBV29-1, the J gene TRBJ1-2; 7 nucleotides match TRBD1. Looked up from germline, CDR1 is SQVTM and CDR2 is ANQGSEA. This CDR3 has 16 amino acids. Trimming removed 0 bases from V and 8 bases from J; junction bases left unmatched: 15. The CDR3 coding sequence is TGCAGCGTTGAAGATTGGGGAGGCAGGGGGGATGGAGGCTACACCTTC. Translated, it gives CSVEDWGGRGDGGYTF.

This clone has just a few counts. The chain carries TRBV10-3 and TRBJ2-1, with D possibly being TRBD2 (5 bases). The CDR3 runs 13 residues. Germline V gene data show CDR1 as ENHRY and CDR2 as SYGVKD. V lost 11 bases and J 6 bases, leaving 17 bases between the germline ends. CDR3 sequence (DNA): TGTGCCGCCGGTCCTAGTGAGGGCAATGAGCAGTTCTTC. This sequence encodes CAAGPSEGNEQFF.

Comment on this clone: This CDR3 is also generated by other DNA sequences in the sample. The chain employs TRBV4-3 and TRBJ1-2; a possible D gene is TRBD1 (6 bases). This CDR3 contains 13 residues. Germline CDR1 LGHNA, CDR2 YSLEER. Trimming took 3 bases from V and 4 from J, leaving 9 bases between them. Here the CDR3 DNA reads TGCGCCAGCAGCCAGGACAGAAGCTATGGCTACACCTTC. Translation: CASSQDRSYGYTF.

V usage is TRBV18 and J usage is TRBJ1-5, with D possibly being TRBD1 (6 bases). Germline V gene data show CDR1 as KGHSH and CDR2 as LQKENI. The CDR3 length is 16 residues. V was cut by 2 bases and J by 2 bases, with 13 bases left in between. The DNA for the CDR3 is TGTGCCAGCTCACCATACCGGGACACCCGCAATCAGCCCCAGCATTTT. Amino acids: CASSPYRDTRNQPQHF.

This clone was detected a few times. The chain has TRBV2 and TRBJ2-1; D is unclear. The CDR3 is made up of 15 amino acids. Per the germline V gene, CDR1 is SNHLY and CDR2 is FYNNEI. V gave up 4 bases and J gave up 0 bases, with 10 bases separating them. Here the CDR3 reads CASSVSQDSYNEQFF. The CDR3, as DNA: TGTGCCAGCAGTGTCAGTCAAGACTCCTACAATGAGCAGTTCTTC.

This chain connects TRBV30 to TRBJ1-2; 7 nucleotides agree with TRBD1. The CDR3 consists of 13 residues. Germline V lookup: CDR1 GTSNPN, CDR2 SVGIG (reference sequence). The junction had 5 bases not matched to a gene; V was cut back by 7 bases and J by 0 bases. The CDR3 bases are TGTGCCTCCCCGGGACAGACTAACTATGGCTACACCTTC. The encoded protein is CASPGQTNYGYTF.

The gene calls are TRBV9 and TRBJ1-6; D is possibly TRBD1 (5 bases). CDR1 and CDR2 (germline): SGDLS, YYNGEE. V was clipped by 1 base and J by 8 bases, with 19 bases between them. This CDR3 is built from 17 residues. The CDR3 is CASSVNLFLGDDSPLHF. The CDR3 DNA is TGTGCCAGCAGCGTAAATTTATTTTTGGGGGACGATTCACCCCTCCACTTT.

The CDR3 nucleotides read TGTGCCAGCAGCGGTGACCGGGACTCTACTAACTATGGCTACACCTTC. This gives the protein CASSGDRDSTNYGYTF. V and J are TRBV9 and TRBJ1-2; TRBD1 is a possible D gene (5 bases). The CDR3 sequence is 16 residues long. The germline CDR1 and CDR2 sequences are SGDLS and YYNGEE. Deletions cut 3 bases from V and 0 bases from J, with 15 bases between.

The chain carries TRBV4-3 and TRBJ2-1, with D perhaps assigned TRBD1 or TRBD2 (6 bases each). Trimming took off 0 bases at V and 7 bases at J, with 13 bases between the two ends. Germline V gene data show CDR1 as LGHNA and CDR2 as YSLEER. This CDR3 comprises 15 residues. CDR3 loop: CASSQERRGTNEQFF. CDR3 nucleotides: TGCGCCAGCAGCCAAGAAAGGAGGGGGACTAATGAGCAGTTCTTC.

This clone was seen only a few times. The J gene is TRBJ2-1, the V gene TRBV7-9; weak D call: TRBD1 (5 bases). The CDR3 consists of 16 residues. Germline V gene lookup returns CDR1 SEHNR and CDR2 FQNEAQ (reference sequence). Trimming took off 5 bases at V and 8 bases at J, with 22 bases between the two ends. The CDR3 reads CASSRPLGEGFDEQFF. CDR3 nucleotide sequence: TGTGCCAGCAGCCGACCCTTAGGGGAAGGTTTTGATGAGCAGTTCTTC.

V is TRBV13 and J is TRBJ2-6; possibly TRBD1 for D (5 bases). CDR3 size: 15 residues. The ends were cut back, 5 bases at V and 1 base at J, with 9 bases in the middle. Germline V gives CDR1 PRHDT, CDR2 FYEKMQ (reference sequence). The CDR3 loop is CASSQGWSGANVLTF. The CDR3 coding sequence is TGTGCCAGCAGCCAGGGTTGGTCTGGGGCCAACGTCCTGACTTTC.

The chain combines TRBV29-1 with TRBJ2-6, with 7 bases lining up with TRBD1. The CDR3 runs to 17 residues. From germline, CDR1 is SQVTM and CDR2 ANQGSEA. J gave up 0 bases and V 0 bases, and 5 bases lay outside the gene matches. The CDR3 sequence is CSVEDRGKFSGANVLTF. CDR3 nucleotide sequence: TGCAGCGTTGAAGACAGGGGGAAATTCTCTGGGGCCAACGTCCTGACTTTC. Full variable domain (remainder filled in from reference TRBV29-1 and TRBJ2-6): SAVISQKPSRDICQRGTSLTIQCQVDSQVTMMFWYRQQPGQSLTLIATANQGSEATYESGFVIDKFPISRPNLTFSTLTVSNMSPEDSSIYLCSVEDRGKFSGANVLTFGAGSRLTVL.

The J gene is TRBJ2-7, the V gene TRBV10-2; weak D call: TRBD2 (6 bases). From germline, CDR1 is WSHSY and CDR2 SAAADI. V lost 2 bases to trimming and J lost 2 bases, with 13 bases between them. CDR3 length: 15 residues. The CDR3 DNA follows: TGCGCCAGCAGTGAGACGGGACGGGGGACCTACGAGCAGTACTTC. This codes for CASSETGRGTYEQYF.

Note on this clone: The same CDR3 also results from other DNA sequences found in this sample. The V call is TRBV6-5, the J call TRBJ2-5, with 10 bases lining up with TRBD2. This CDR3 has 15 residues. The ends lost 6 bases at V and 1 base at J; junction bases unmatched: 5. CDR1 MNHEY and CDR2 SVGAGI come from the germline V gene. The CDR3 coding sequence is TGTGCCAGCAGCCAAGCGGGGGGGATCCAAGAGACCCAGTACTTC. It is translated as CASSQAGGIQETQYF.

The chain carries TRBV4-1 and TRBJ1-2; TRBD1 aligns across 9 bases. This CDR3 has 14 amino acids. The germline V gene has CDR1 MGHRA and CDR2 YSYEKL. V gave up 1 base and J gave up 4 bases; unmatched junction bases: 1. Written as DNA, the CDR3 is TGCGCCAGCAGCCAAGGACAGGGGGGCTATGGCTACACCTTC. Amino acid sequence: CASSQGQGGYGYTF.

This clone came up once. The V call is TRBV19, the J call TRBJ1-4; a possible D gene is TRBD1 (5 bases). This CDR3 is 14 amino acids long. V was shortened by 2 bases and J by 7 bases, with 11 bases between the two germline ends. The V gene's germline CDR1 is LNHDA and CDR2 SQIVND (reference sequence). The CDR3 loop is CASSIIQGGEKLFF. The DNA for the CDR3 is TGTGCCAGTAGTATAATTCAGGGCGGTGAAAAACTGTTTTTT.

This sequence joins TRBV30 and TRBJ1-1; D not certain. The CDR3 has 12 amino acids. Trimming cost V 0 bases and J 6 bases, with 8 bases left between them. Germline values: CDR1 GTSNPN, CDR2 SVGIG (reference sequence). The CDR3 loop reads CAWSVLGAEAFF. CDR3 sequence (DNA): TGTGCCTGGAGTGTATTAGGCGCTGAAGCTTTCTTT.

This sequence joins TRBV30 and TRBJ1-1, with D tentatively TRBD1 (6 bases). Per germline, CDR1 GTSNPN and CDR2 SVGIG (reference sequence). Trimming took off 3 bases at V and 1 base at J, with 9 bases between the two ends. The CDR3 runs 13 residues. The CDR3 region is CAWRRDTNTEAFF. The CDR3 region has the DNA TGTGCCTGGAGGCGGGACACGAACACTGAAGCTTTCTTT.

This clone has more than one count but fewer than ten. The chain combines TRBV29-1 with TRBJ2-7, with D unclear. CDR3 size: 11 residues. Trimming stripped 1 base from V and 2 bases from J, with 3 bases between. Germline CDR1 and CDR2: SQVTM and ANQGSEA. The CDR3 DNA follows: TGCAGCGTTGAAGCTGCCTACGAGCAGTACTTC. This sequence encodes CSVEAAYEQYF.

J is TRBJ1-1 and V is TRBV7-8; unclear D gene. Trimming cost V 4 bases and J 2 bases, with 11 bases left between them. The CDR3 is 14 residues long. Germline assignment: CDR1 SGHVS and CDR2 FQNEAQ. CDR3 nucleotides: TGTGCCAGCAGCTCCGGAAGGTTTAACACTGAAGCTTTCTTT. Protein sequence: CASSSGRFNTEAFF.

A word on this clone: Other DNA sequences in this specimen translate into the identical CDR3. The chain links TRBV13 to TRBJ2-3; TRBD2 is a possible D gene (5 bases). V was clipped by 5 bases and J by 4 bases, with 7 bases between them. The germline V gene encodes CDR1 PRHDT and CDR2 FYEKMQ (reference sequence). The CDR3 has 12 amino acids. The CDR3 nucleotides are TGTGCCAGCAGCCTCGGGGCAGATACGCAGTATTTT. This encodes CASSLGADTQYF.

V and J are TRBV2 and TRBJ2-4; 8 bases are a match to TRBD1. V lost 4 bases to trimming and J lost 8 bases; unmatched junction nucleotides: 7. Per germline, CDR1 SNHLY and CDR2 FYNNEI. The CDR3 is 14 amino acids. CDR3 sequence (DNA): TGTGCCAGCAGTGGCGACAGGGGTGGGGACATTCAGTACTTC. Residues: CASSGDRGGDIQYF.

The chain couples TRBV11-2 to TRBJ2-5, with D possibly matching TRBD1 (7 bases). The CDR3 is 14 residues long. The V and J ends lost 6 bases and 3 bases respectively, with 14 bases between them. Germline-derived CDR1 and CDR2 are SGHAT and FQNNGV. CDR3 sequence (DNA): TGTGCCAGCAGTGGAGGGGGCGGAGAAGAGACCCAGTACTTC. Translated: CASSGGGGEETQYF.